This TCR beta chain emerged from a study of cytomegalovirus exposure and HLA in healthy donors. Overall study: From HLA-typed donors, an early data release held about 92 million unique TCRs.

The primer mix had 60 Vbeta and 13 Jbeta primers. Using immunoSEQ multiplex PCR, the repertoire was profiled, and TCRdb retains in-frame clones only, with some absent. In the table there are around 130,000 clones, 82% of which are singletons. Study-level findings and limits: Relative to the approximately 660-donor mean, N-insertions were reportedly fewer in an Asian-associated ancestry cluster in a later analysis. Among CMV-associated TCR beta chains, most appeared HLA-restricted in a later analysis. Rare TCR sequences predominated, though certain public TCRs were found in many donors.

The V gene lost 4 bases and the J gene lost 4 bases, with 8 bases spanning the gap. The CDR3 runs to 13 residues. Looked up from germline, CDR1 is MNHEY and CDR2 is SVGAGI. Details on this clone: Its target is unknown.

This receptor was obtained from a boy under 18 in good health and CMV-seronegative. The sequenced sample consisted of PBMCs. This sequence joins TRBV6-5 and TRBJ1-5, with D uncertain. The CDR3 is CASSSGYNQPQHF. CDR3 DNA: TGTGCCAGCAGTTCCGGGTATAATCAGCCCCAGCATTTT.